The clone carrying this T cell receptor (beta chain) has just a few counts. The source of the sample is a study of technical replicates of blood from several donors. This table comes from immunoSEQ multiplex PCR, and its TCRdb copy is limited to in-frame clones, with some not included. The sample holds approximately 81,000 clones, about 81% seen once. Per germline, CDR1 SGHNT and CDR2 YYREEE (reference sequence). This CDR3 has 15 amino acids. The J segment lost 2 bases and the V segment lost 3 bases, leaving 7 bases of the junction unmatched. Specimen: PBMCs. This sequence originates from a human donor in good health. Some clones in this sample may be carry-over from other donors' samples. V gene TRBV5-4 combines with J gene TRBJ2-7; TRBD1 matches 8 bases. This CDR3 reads CASSSGQGRPYEQYF. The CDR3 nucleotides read TGTGCCAGCAGCTCTGGACAGGGACGACCCTACGAGCAGTACTTC.